The 21 T cell receptor beta chains listed next were all sequenced from one sample in a study of T cell changes during pregnancy in multiple sclerosis. Sequenced by immunoSEQ multiplex PCR; TCRdb stores in-frame clones only, minus some. There are 130,000 or so clones in the sample; 85% to 95% occur only once, and 6.2% lies in the top ten. The sample in question was peripheral blood, obtained before pregnancy. The receptors stem from a female donor with multiple sclerosis, enrolled in a pregnancy study.

The chain recombines TRBV11-2 with TRBJ1-5; TRBD1 agrees at 9 bases. Germline V gene lookup returns CDR1 SGHAT and CDR2 FQNNGV. CDR3 length equals 14 residues. With 5 bases clipped from V and 7 bases from J, the junction kept 6 bases outside the gene matches. The DNA of the CDR3 is TGTGCCAGCAGCCTCAGACAGGGGGAACAGCCCCAGCATTTT. Its protein product is CASSLRQGEQPQHF. Complete variable domain (other parts from reference TRBV11-2 and TRBJ1-5): EAGVAQSPRYKIIEKRQSVAFWCNPISGHATLYWYQQILGQGPKLLIQFQNNGVVDDSQLPKDRFSAERLKGVDSTLKIQPAKLEDSAVYLCASSLRQGEQPQHFGDGTRLSIL.

The chain carries TRBV27 and TRBJ2-2; D is ambiguous. The V and J ends lost 0 bases and 6 bases respectively, with 11 bases between them. Germline loops: CDR1 MNHEY, CDR2 SMNVEV (reference sequence). The CDR3 is 15 residues long. The CDR3 nucleotides read TGTGCCAGCAGTTTATCGGGCATTATCGCCGGGGAGCTGTTTTTT. It is translated as CASSLSGIIAGELFF.

The chain links TRBV4-2 to TRBJ2-2, with D unclear. Trimming removed 0 bases at V and 5 bases at J, with 7 bases between. This CDR3 contains 14 residues. Germline V gives CDR1 LGHNA, CDR2 YNFKEQ. The CDR3 coding sequence is TGTGCCAGCAGCCAAGAACTAAATACCGGGGAGCTGTTTTTT. Translation gives CASSQELNTGELFF.

In its sample, this clone was seen once. The chain combines TRBV6-5 with TRBJ1-5; D call uncertain. The CDR3 loop spans 16 amino acids. Germline assignment: CDR1 MNHEY and CDR2 SVGAGI. V lost 2 bases, J lost 0 bases, and 11 bases lay in between. The CDR3 coding sequence is TGTGCCAGCAGTTACACGGAAGGAGGTAGCAATCAGCCCCAGCATTTT. Residues: CASSYTEGGSNQPQHF.

This chain links TRBV10-3 with TRBJ2-1, with 8 bases aligning to TRBD2. The germline V gene encodes CDR1 ENHRY and CDR2 SYGVKD. The V gene end was trimmed by 3 bases and the J gene end by 0 bases; junction bases not matched to a gene: 10. The CDR3 totals 18 residues. In nucleotides, the CDR3 is TGTGCCATCAGTGAAGTAGCGGGGTCCTACAGCTCCTACAATGAGCAGTTCTTC. Translating gives CAISEVAGSYSSYNEQFF.

The chain uses TRBV10-3 and TRBJ2-3, with D possibly matching TRBD2 (5 bases). V lost 0 bases and J 3 bases, leaving 13 bases between the germline ends. Looked up from germline, CDR1 is ENHRY and CDR2 is SYGVKD. This CDR3 is 16 amino acids long. For the CDR3, the DNA is TGTGCCATCAGTGAGTCGCTTAGCGCCGGAACAGATACGCAGTATTTT. Its protein product is CAISESLSAGTDTQYF.

The J gene is TRBJ1-1, the V gene TRBV5-4; 8 bases are shared with TRBD1. This CDR3 spans 19 amino acids. V dropped 2 bases and J dropped 1; count of bases not matched to a gene: 16. Germline values: CDR1 SGHNT, CDR2 YYREEE (reference sequence). DNA of the CDR3: TGTGCCAGCAGCTTAGGGGGGAGGCAGGGGGCCGGGGGGAACACTGAAGCTTTCTTT. Encoded protein: CASSLGGRQGAGGNTEAFF.

The rearrangement links TRBV7-6 to TRBJ2-3; perhaps TRBD1 as D (6 bases). Germline V gene data show CDR1 as SGHVS and CDR2 as FNYEAQ. V lost 0 bases to trimming and J lost 4 bases, with 14 bases between them. The CDR3 totals 16 residues. CDR3 sequence: CASSLAGQGMADTQYF. CDR3 nucleotide sequence: TGTGCCAGCAGCTTAGCTGGTCAGGGGATGGCAGATACGCAGTATTTT.

The chain is built from TRBV11-3 and TRBJ2-7, with a possible D match to TRBD2 (6 bases). V was shortened by 4 bases and J by 3 bases, with 16 bases between the two germline ends. This CDR3 spans 15 amino acids. Germline values: CDR1 SGHNT, CDR2 YENEEA. CDR3 region: CASSYGGGRNYEQYF. In DNA, the CDR3 is TGTGCCAGCAGCTATGGGGGAGGTCGGAACTACGAGCAGTACTTC.

The chain has TRBV5-1 and TRBJ2-3, with 7 positions matching TRBD1. The germline CDR1 and CDR2 sequences are SGHRS and YFSETQ. This CDR3 is 15 amino acids long. Losses at the gene ends were 4 bases for V and 2 bases for J; bases not matched to a gene: 7. For the CDR3, the DNA is TGCGCCAGCAGCCGAATCAGGGGGACCACAGATACGCAGTATTTT. Its translation is CASSRIRGTTDTQYF.

The rearrangement uses TRBV27 and TRBJ2-3; 9 positions agree with TRBD1. This CDR3 has 14 amino acids. With 6 bases clipped from V and 1 base from J, the junction kept 2 bases outside the gene matches. Germline assignment: CDR1 MNHEY and CDR2 SMNVEV (reference sequence). CDR3 in DNA: TGTGCCAGCAGATGGACAGGGGGCACAGATACGCAGTATTTT. Protein sequence: CASRWTGGTDTQYF.

This sequence joins TRBV5-1 and TRBJ1-1, with D unclear. Germline V gene lookup returns CDR1 SGHRS and CDR2 YFSETQ. There are 14 residues in the CDR3. V lost 0 bases to trimming and J lost 0 bases, with 6 bases between them. CDR3 amino acids: CASSLDALNTEAFF. The CDR3, as DNA: TGCGCCAGCAGCTTGGACGCGTTGAACACTGAAGCTTTCTTT.

J is TRBJ1-4 and V is TRBV29-1; no firm D call. The V gene lost 6 bases and the J gene lost 8 bases, with 16 bases spanning the gap. Germline assignment: CDR1 SQVTM and CDR2 ANQGSEA. The CDR3 runs 13 residues. CDR3 bases: TGCAGCGTCCACGAGGGTGAAGGAGAAAAACTGTTTTTT. Residues: CSVHEGEGEKLFF.

The V gene is TRBV6-5, the J gene TRBJ2-1; D might be TRBD2 (6 bases). Trimming took off 2 bases at V and 6 bases at J, with 11 bases between the two ends. CDR1 and CDR2 from the germline V gene are MNHEY and SVGAGI. The CDR3 runs 14 residues. The CDR3 DNA is TGTGCCAGCAGTTACGGGGGAGCGGGCAATGAGCAGTTCTTC. Encoded protein: CASSYGGAGNEQFF.

The chain has TRBV6-1 and TRBJ2-1, with 14 positions matching TRBD2. This CDR3 comprises 19 residues. J lost 8 bases, V lost 3 bases, and 15 bases had no gene match. In germline, CDR1 is MNHNS, CDR2 SASEGT. CDR3 sequence reads: CASSEAGTSGGPPGDEQFF. For the CDR3, the DNA is TGTGCCAGCAGTGAGGCCGGGACTAGCGGGGGACCCCCGGGCGATGAGCAGTTCTTC.

The chain joins TRBV4-2 to TRBJ1-5; possibly TRBD1 for D (5 bases). Trimming stripped 0 bases from V and 4 bases from J, with 13 bases between. Per germline, CDR1 LGHNA and CDR2 YNFKEQ. The length of the CDR3 is 16 residues. CDR3 sequence reads: CASSQDPRASNQPQHF. The CDR3 nucleotides read TGTGCCAGCAGCCAAGATCCCAGGGCTAGTAATCAGCCCCAGCATTTT.

This chain connects TRBV5-8 to TRBJ1-1; TRBD1 is a possible D gene (5 bases). The germline CDR1 and CDR2 sequences are SGHTS and YDEGEE. Trimming removed 4 bases at V and 11 bases at J, with 15 bases between. This CDR3 comprises 12 residues. Written as DNA, the CDR3 is TGTGCCAGCAGCGTATCAGTGGGGGGGGCTTTCTTT. It encodes CASSVSVGGAFF.

The CDR3 sequence is CASCSEDTSYEQYF. In DNA, the CDR3 is TGTGCCAGCTGTTCTGAGGACACCTCCTACGAGCAGTACTTC. J is TRBJ2-7 and V is TRBV5-5; TRBD1 might be the D (5 bases). V shed 7 bases and J shed 0 bases, with 14 bases lying between them. There are 14 residues in the CDR3. The germline V gene encodes CDR1 SGHKS and CDR2 YYEKEE (reference sequence).

The chain employs TRBV19 and TRBJ1-1; D call uncertain. The CDR3 consists of 13 residues. The V gene's germline CDR1 is LNHDA and CDR2 SQIVND (reference sequence). Trimming cost V 4 bases and J 0 bases, with 6 bases left between them. The CDR3 reads CASSNTLNTEAFF. CDR3 sequence (DNA): TGTGCCAGTAGTAACACCTTGAACACTGAAGCTTTCTTT.

The rearrangement links TRBV15 to TRBJ2-3; D gene uncertain. V was clipped by 0 bases and J by 4 bases, with 14 bases between them. The CDR3 consists of 16 residues. Per germline, CDR1 LNHNV and CDR2 YYDKDF (reference sequence). Here the CDR3 DNA reads TGTGCCACCAGCAGAGATACCGGAGCCCACGCAGATACGCAGTATTTT. Amino acid sequence: CATSRDTGAHADTQYF.

The chain uses TRBV9 and TRBJ2-3, with TRBD2 identical over 11 bases. V shed 0 bases and J 6 bases; nucleotides not matched to a gene: 3. From germline, CDR1 is SGDLS and CDR2 YYNGEE. This CDR3 is built from 15 residues. The CDR3 sequence is CASSVVPSGGDTQYF. In DNA form, the CDR3 reads TGTGCCAGCAGCGTAGTACCTAGCGGGGGGGATACGCAGTATTTT.